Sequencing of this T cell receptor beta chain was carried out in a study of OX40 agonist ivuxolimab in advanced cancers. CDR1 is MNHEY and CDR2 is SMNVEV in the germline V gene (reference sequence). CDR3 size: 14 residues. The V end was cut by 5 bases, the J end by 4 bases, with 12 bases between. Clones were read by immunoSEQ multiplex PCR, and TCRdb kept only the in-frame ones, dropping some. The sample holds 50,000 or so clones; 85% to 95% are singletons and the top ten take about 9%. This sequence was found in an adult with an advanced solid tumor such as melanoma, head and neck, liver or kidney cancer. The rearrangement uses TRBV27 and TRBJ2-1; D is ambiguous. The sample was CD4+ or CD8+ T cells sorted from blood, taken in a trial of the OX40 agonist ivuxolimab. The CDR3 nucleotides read TGTGCCAGCAGTCCAGGAGTGCAGTACAATGAGCAGTTCTTC. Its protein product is CASSPGVQYNEQFF.